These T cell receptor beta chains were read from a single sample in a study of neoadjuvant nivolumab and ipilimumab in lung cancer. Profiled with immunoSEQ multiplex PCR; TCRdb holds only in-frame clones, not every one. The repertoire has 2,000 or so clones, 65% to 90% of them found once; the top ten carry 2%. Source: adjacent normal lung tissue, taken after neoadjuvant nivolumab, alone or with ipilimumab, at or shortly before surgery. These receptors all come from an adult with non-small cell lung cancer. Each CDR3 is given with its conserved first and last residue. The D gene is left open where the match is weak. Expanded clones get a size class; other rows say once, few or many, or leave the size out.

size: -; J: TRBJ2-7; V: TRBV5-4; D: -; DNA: TGTGCCAGCAGCTTGCGGGCAGGAACCTACGAGCAGTACTTC; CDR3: CASSLRAGTYEQYF
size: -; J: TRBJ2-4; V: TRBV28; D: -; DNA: TGTGCCAGCAGTTTATCCCAGGGCGGTGGCATTCAGTACTTC; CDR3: CASSLSQGGGIQYF
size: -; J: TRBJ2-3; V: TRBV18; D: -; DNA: TGTGCCAGCTCACCACTAGATAGCACAGATACGCAGTATTTT; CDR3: CASSPLDSTDTQYF
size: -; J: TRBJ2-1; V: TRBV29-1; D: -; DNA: TGCAGCGTTGAGAGCCAGGGAAATGAGCAGTTCTTC; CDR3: CSVESQGNEQFF
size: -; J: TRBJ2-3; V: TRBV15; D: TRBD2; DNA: TGTGCCACCAGCGCTGAGCGGGGTGGCACAGATACGCAGTATTTT; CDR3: CATSAERGGTDTQYF
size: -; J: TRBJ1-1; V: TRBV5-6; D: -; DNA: TGTGCCAGCAGCTTGGGCACAGCTGTTATGAACACTGAAGCTTTCTTT; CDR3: CASSLGTAVMNTEAFF
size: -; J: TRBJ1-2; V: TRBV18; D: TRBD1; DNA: TGTGCCAGCTCGACATACCGGGACAGGGGAGGCTATGGCTACACCTTC; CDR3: CASSTYRDRGGYGYTF
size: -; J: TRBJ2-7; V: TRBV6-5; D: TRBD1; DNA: TGTGCCAGCAGTTACTCCGGACAGGGCCCCTACGAGCAGTACTTC; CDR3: CASSYSGQGPYEQYF
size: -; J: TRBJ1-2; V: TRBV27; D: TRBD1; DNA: TGTGCCAGCAGTCTAGGGACAGCCTATGGCTACACCTTC; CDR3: CASSLGTAYGYTF
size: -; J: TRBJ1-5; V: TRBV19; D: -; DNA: TGTGCCAGTAGAATCCGGGAAGCCACGCCCCAGCATTTT; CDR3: CASRIREATPQHF
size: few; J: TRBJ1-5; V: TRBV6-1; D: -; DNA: TGTGCCAGCAGCCTGACAGATTTCAATCAGCCCCAGCATTTT; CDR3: CASSLTDFNQPQHF
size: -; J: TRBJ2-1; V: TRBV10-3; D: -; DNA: TGTGCCGTCGCAAATTTAGGGTCAAATGAGCAGTTCTTC; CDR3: CAVANLGSNEQFF
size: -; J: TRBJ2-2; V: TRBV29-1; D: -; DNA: TGCTCTGGGGGCGGGAGATCCGGGGAGCTGTTTTTT; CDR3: CSGGGRSGELFF
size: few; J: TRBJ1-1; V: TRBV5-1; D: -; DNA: TGCGCCAGCAGCTTGGAGTGGGTAGGGGACACTGAAGCTTTCTTT; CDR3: CASSLEWVGDTEAFF
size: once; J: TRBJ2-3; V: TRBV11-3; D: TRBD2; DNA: TGTGCCAGCAGCCCCGGACTAGCGGGGAGCACAGATACGCAGTATTTT; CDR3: CASSPGLAGSTDTQYF
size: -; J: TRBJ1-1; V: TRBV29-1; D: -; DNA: TGCAGCGTTGCCCCCTCGGGAGGGGGCACTGAAGCTTTCTTT; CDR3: CSVAPSGGGTEAFF
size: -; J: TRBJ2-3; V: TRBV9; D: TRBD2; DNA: TGTGCCAGCAGCCCCGGGACTAGCGGGCCAGATACGCAGTATTTT; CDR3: CASSPGTSGPDTQYF
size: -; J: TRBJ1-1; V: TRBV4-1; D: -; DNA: TGCGCCAGCAGCCGGACGAGCGGCGGTGGCACTGAAGCTTTCTTT; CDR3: CASSRTSGGGTEAFF
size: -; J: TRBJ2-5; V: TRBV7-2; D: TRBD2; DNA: TGTGCCAGCAGCTTAGGCGGGAGGGCCGAAGAGACCCAGTACTTC; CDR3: CASSLGGRAEETQYF
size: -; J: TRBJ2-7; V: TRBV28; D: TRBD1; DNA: TGTGCCAGCAGTTCCGGGGACAGGGTGACCTACGAGCAGTACTTC; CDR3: CASSSGDRVTYEQYF
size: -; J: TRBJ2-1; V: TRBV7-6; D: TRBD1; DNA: TGTGCCAGCAACAGGGGGGATAATCAGGAGCAGTTCTTC; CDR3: CASNRGDNQEQFF
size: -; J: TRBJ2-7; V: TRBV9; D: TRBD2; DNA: TGTGCCAGCAGCTCCGGCGGGAGGGCCTACGAGCAGTACTTC; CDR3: CASSSGGRAYEQYF
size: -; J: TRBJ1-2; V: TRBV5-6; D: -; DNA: TGTGCCAGCAGCTGGGGAAGCCGGGACGCAGGAAACTATGGCTACACCTTC; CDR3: CASSWGSRDAGNYGYTF
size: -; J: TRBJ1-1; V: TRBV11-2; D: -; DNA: TGTGCCAGCAGCTTACAGGGGATGAACACTGAAGCTTTCTTT; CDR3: CASSLQGMNTEAFF
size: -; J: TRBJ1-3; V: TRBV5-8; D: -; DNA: TGTGCCAGCAGCCCCCCCCGTGGAAACTCTGGAAACACCATATATTTT; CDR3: CASSPPRGNSGNTIYF
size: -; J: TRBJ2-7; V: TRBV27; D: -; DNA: TGTGCCAGCAGTCTCCAGTTCCCTAACTACGAGCAGTACTTC; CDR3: CASSLQFPNYEQYF
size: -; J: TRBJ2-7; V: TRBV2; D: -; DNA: TGTGCCAGCAGACCTACTAGTTCCGAGCAGTACTTC; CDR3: CASRPTSSEQYF
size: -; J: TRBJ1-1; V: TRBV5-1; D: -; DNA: TGCGCCAGCAGCTTGTTCGGAGGGGTGGACACTGAAGCTTTCTTT; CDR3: CASSLFGGVDTEAFF
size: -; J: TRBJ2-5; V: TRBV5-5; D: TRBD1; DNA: TGTGCCAGCAGCCTCGAACTTACCGGGACAGGGAGAGAGACCCAGTACTTC; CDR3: CASSLELTGTGRETQYF
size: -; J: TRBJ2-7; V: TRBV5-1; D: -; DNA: TGCGCCAGCAGCTTTAGGGTTTCGACTGGACCAACCTACGAGCAGTACTTC; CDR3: CASSFRVSTGPTYEQYF
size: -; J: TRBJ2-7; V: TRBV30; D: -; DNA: TGTGCCCTGGAGTTTCAGGGGAGCGAGCAGTACTTC; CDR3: CALEFQGSEQYF
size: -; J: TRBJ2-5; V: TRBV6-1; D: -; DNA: TGTGCCAGCAGTGAACATCAGGGACAAGAGACCCAGTACTTC; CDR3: CASSEHQGQETQYF
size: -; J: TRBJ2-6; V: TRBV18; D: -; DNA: TGTGCCAGCTCCGAGGTTGACGGGGCCAATGTCCTGACTTTC; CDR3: CASSEVDGANVLTF
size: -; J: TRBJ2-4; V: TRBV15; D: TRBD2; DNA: TGTGCCACCAGCTCCGGACTAGCGGGGGCCAAAAACATTCAGTACTTC; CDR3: CATSSGLAGAKNIQYF
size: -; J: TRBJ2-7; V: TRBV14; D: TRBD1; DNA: TGTGCCAGCAGCTTCCGGACAGGGGCCGCCTACGAGCAGTACTTC; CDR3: CASSFRTGAAYEQYF
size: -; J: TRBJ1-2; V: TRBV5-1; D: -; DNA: TGCGCCAGCAGCTTGGATCCGAACACTAACTATGGCTACACCTTC; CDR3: CASSLDPNTNYGYTF
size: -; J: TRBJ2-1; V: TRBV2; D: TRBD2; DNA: TGTGCCAGCAGTGGGGGACTAGCGGGAGCGTCCTACAATGAGCAGTTCTTC; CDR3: CASSGGLAGASYNEQFF
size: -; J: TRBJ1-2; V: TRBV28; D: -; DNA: TGTGCCAGCTACCTACCGCGGGAAGGCTACACCTTC; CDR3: CASYLPREGYTF
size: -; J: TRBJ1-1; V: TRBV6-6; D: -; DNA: TGTGCCAGCAGCGGGGGGCTAACTGAAGCTTTCTTT; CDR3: CASSGGLTEAFF
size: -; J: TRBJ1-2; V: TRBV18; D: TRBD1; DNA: TGTGCCAGCTCACCAGGACAGGGGTTGGTGGGCTACACCTTC; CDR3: CASSPGQGLVGYTF
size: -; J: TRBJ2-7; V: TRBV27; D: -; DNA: TGTGCCAGCAGTACCCGACAGGGGAGGGACGAGCAGTACTTC; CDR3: CASSTRQGRDEQYF